A selection of T cell receptor beta chains follows, all from one sample in a study of T cell responses to AZD1222 COVID-19 vaccine. Only in-frame clones appear in the TCRdb table, and some are missing; sequencing was by immunoSEQ multiplex PCR. This sample yields some 160,000 clones, of which more than 85% are seen a single time; around 4% belongs to the top ten. This specimen was peripheral blood, taken on day 0 of AZD1222 vaccination. The receptors derive from an adult in good health. CDR3s include the opening cysteine and the closing phenylalanine or tryptophan. The order of the fields is D gene, J gene, V gene, CDR3 protein. The D gene is left open where the match is weak.

d_gene: TRBD1
j_gene: TRBJ1-1
v_gene: TRBV6-1
CDR3aa: CASSETDRLWGNTEAFF

d_gene: TRBD1
j_gene: TRBJ2-1
v_gene: TRBV5-1
CDR3aa: CASSSSGTGGYNEQFF

d_gene: -
j_gene: TRBJ1-2
v_gene: TRBV6-2/TRBV6-3
CDR3aa: CASSFIPGNGYGYTF

d_gene: -
j_gene: TRBJ2-1
v_gene: TRBV9
CDR3aa: CASSEIHNEQFF

d_gene: TRBD1
j_gene: TRBJ1-6
v_gene: TRBV10-2
CDR3aa: CASSLTGGDYNSPLHF

d_gene: -
j_gene: TRBJ2-7
v_gene: TRBV18
CDR3aa: CASSPRTYWDEQYF

d_gene: TRBD1
j_gene: TRBJ2-7
v_gene: TRBV14
CDR3aa: CASSPKRASRGHSYEQYF

d_gene: -
j_gene: TRBJ2-5
v_gene: TRBV28
CDR3aa: CASSLEETQYF

d_gene: TRBD1
j_gene: TRBJ2-7
v_gene: TRBV28
CDR3aa: CASSPGGQANYEQYF

d_gene: -
j_gene: TRBJ2-5
v_gene: TRBV5-6
CDR3aa: CASSSPTTAKQETQYF

d_gene: -
j_gene: TRBJ2-5
v_gene: TRBV7-9
CDR3aa: CASSLARAQETQYF

d_gene: -
j_gene: TRBJ1-1
v_gene: TRBV7-9
CDR3aa: CASSLEVNTEAFF

d_gene: -
j_gene: TRBJ2-3
v_gene: TRBV18
CDR3aa: CASSPVGQDTQYF